The 20 T cell receptor beta chains given below trace back to one sample, sequenced in a study of T cells after yellow fever vaccination. From the 5' RACE reads, TCRdb called clonotypes with MiXCR, one entry per CDR3 protein. The table records 150,000 to 200,000 distinct CDR3 sequences, approximately 11% of them present only once. Source: CD8+ T cells sorted from PBMCs, taken 15 days after the yellow fever booster vaccination. The source is a man aged 18 to 29 who received the YFV17D yellow fever vaccine.

The rearrangement joins TRBV2 to TRBJ2-1; TRBD1 matches 9 bases. V gave up 7 bases and J gave up 1 base; unmatched junction bases: 2. CDR1 is SNHLY and CDR2 is FYNNEI in the germline V gene. CDR3 size: 14 residues. The CDR3 region is CASTGTGSYNEQFF. The CDR3 DNA sequence: TGTGCCAGCACTGGGACAGGGTCCTACAATGAGCAGTTCTTC.

The chain carries TRBV9 and TRBJ1-4; D gene unclear. The germline gives CDR1 SGDLS, CDR2 YYNGEE. V lost 0 bases and J 5 bases, leaving 5 bases between the germline ends. The CDR3 contains 13 residues. DNA of the CDR3: TGTGCCAGCAGCGTAGGCGGCAATGAAAAACTGTTTTTT. Translating gives CASSVGGNEKLFF.

The chain employs TRBV4-2 and TRBJ1-6; unclear D gene. V dropped 0 bases and J dropped 8 bases, with 2 bases sitting between them. Germline V gives CDR1 LGHNA, CDR2 YNFKEQ. The CDR3 covers 12 residues. The chain's CDR3 is CASSQDDSPLHF. The DNA for the CDR3 is TGTGCCAGCAGCCAAGACGATTCACCCCTCCACTTT.

V usage is TRBV12-3 or TRBV12-4 and J usage is TRBJ2-4, with a possible D match to TRBD1 (5 bases). V was clipped by 1 base and J by 0 bases, with 10 bases between them. The CDR3 has 16 residues. The DNA of the CDR3 is TGTGCCAGCAGTTTAGGGGGCACCTTAGCCAAAAACATTCAGTACTTC. Protein: CASSLGGTLAKNIQYF.

The chain links TRBV5-4 to TRBJ2-3, with a possible D match to TRBD1 (6 bases). The CDR3 consists of 13 residues. Germline V gene lookup returns CDR1 SGHNT and CDR2 YYREEE (reference sequence). Trimming took 10 bases from V and 0 from J, leaving 12 bases between them. The CDR3 here is CASTGQSTDTQYF. The CDR3 nucleotides are TGTGCCTCGACGGGACAAAGCACAGATACGCAGTATTTT.

This clonotype was found many times. The chain is built from TRBV28 and TRBJ2-7; D might be TRBD2 (6 bases). Germline V gene lookup returns CDR1 MDHEN and CDR2 SYDVKM. The CDR3 covers 12 residues. Trimming shortened V by 2 bases and J by 7 bases, and 9 bases separated the two germline ends. CDR3 residues: CASSLGGLEQYV. The CDR3 DNA sequence: TGTGCCAGCAGTTTAGGAGGGTTGGAGCAGTACGTC.

This clonotype was found a few times. The chain joins TRBV12-3 or TRBV12-4 to TRBJ2-3; TRBD1 might be the D (5 bases). This CDR3 is built from 14 residues. V lost 8 bases to trimming and J lost 4 bases, with 16 bases between them. CDR3 sequence (DNA): TGTGCCAGCGGACATCCGGACCAGGCAGATACGCAGTATTTT. Encoded protein: CASGHPDQADTQYF.

This clonotype was counted between two and nine times. The chain joins TRBV6-5 to TRBJ2-5, with 7 nucleotides matching TRBD1. This CDR3 region has 14 residues. Losses at the gene ends were 5 bases for V and 2 bases for J; bases not matched to a gene: 5. The germline CDR1 and CDR2 sequences are MNHEY and SVGAGI. In nucleotides, the CDR3 is TGTGCCAGCAGTACCGGGACAGCACAAGAGACCCAGTACTTC. Its translation: CASSTGTAQETQYF.

The chain carries TRBV18 and TRBJ2-3; the D is unclear. This CDR3 has 14 amino acids. CDR1 and CDR2 (germline): KGHSH, LQKENI. V lost 4 bases and J 4 bases, leaving 12 bases between the germline ends. The CDR3: CASSQVSGADTQYF. CDR3 nucleotide sequence: TGTGCCAGCTCACAAGTCTCGGGCGCAGATACGCAGTATTTT.

The rearrangement links TRBV5-5 to TRBJ2-2, with TRBD1 identical over 7 bases. The V segment lost 1 base and the J segment 6 bases; nucleotides outside the gene matches: 6. The germline gives CDR1 SGHKS, CDR2 YYEKEE (reference sequence). The CDR3 runs 15 residues. The CDR3 sequence is CASSLTGALSGELFF. The DNA of the CDR3 is TGTGCCAGCAGCTTGACAGGGGCGTTGTCCGGGGAGCTGTTTTTT. The complete variable domain, with remaining parts taken from reference TRBV5-5 and TRBJ2-2, reads DAGVTQSPTHLIKTRGQQVTLRCSPISGHKSVSWYQQVLGQGPQFIFQYYEKEERGRGNFPDRFSARQFPNYSSELNVNALLLGDSALYLCASSLTGALSGELFFGEGSRLTVL.

This clonotype turned up a few times. This rearrangement joins TRBV5-5 to TRBJ1-2; 12 bases are a match to TRBD1. V was clipped by 5 bases and J by 1 base; unmatched bases: 15. Germline loops: CDR1 SGHKS, CDR2 YYEKEE (reference sequence). The CDR3 contains 19 residues. CDR3 sequence reads: CASRPDPGTGGAGNYGYTF. CDR3 in DNA: TGTGCCAGCAGGCCTGACCCCGGGACAGGGGGCGCGGGTAACTATGGCTACACCTTC.

The rearrangement joins TRBV6-4 to TRBJ1-5, with unresolved D. Trimming removed 0 bases from V and 2 bases from J, with 11 bases in between. Germline lookup yields CDR1 MRHNA and CDR2 SNTAGT. This CDR3 region has 16 residues. In nucleotides, the CDR3 is TGTGCCAGCAGTGACTCGAAGGTCGGCTGCAATCAGCCCCAGCATTTT. Residues: CASSDSKVGCNQPQHF.

The chain recombines TRBV6-2 or TRBV6-3 with TRBJ2-3, with a possible D match to TRBD1 (6 bases). CDR1 is MNHEY and CDR2 is SVGEGT in the germline V gene. V lost 6 bases and J lost 1, with 11 bases in between. This CDR3 has 14 amino acids. The CDR3 protein is CASRRGWGTDTQYF. CDR3 nucleotides: TGTGCCAGCAGAAGGGGGTGGGGCACAGATACGCAGTATTTT.

The chain uses TRBV12-3 or TRBV12-4 and TRBJ2-1; TRBD2 matches 9 bases. Trimming removed 5 bases from V and 15 bases from J; junction bases left unmatched: 2. The CDR3 has 10 amino acids. As DNA, the CDR3 is TGTGCCAGCAGTGGGACTAGCCCGTTCTTC. It translates to CASSGTSPFF.

This clonotype was counted many times. V usage is TRBV7-8 and J usage is TRBJ1-1, with D unresolved. Germline values: CDR1 SGHVS, CDR2 FQNEAQ. V was cut by 4 bases and J by 4 bases, with 16 bases left in between. The CDR3 sequence is 15 residues long. In DNA, the CDR3 is TGTGCCAGCAGCTCAGCCGCGGATGACGGCACTGAAGCTTTCTTT. This encodes CASSSAADDGTEAFF.

This clonotype was seen more than once but under ten times. The chain carries TRBV12-3 or TRBV12-4 and TRBJ2-3; TRBD2 matches at 10 bases. V gave up 10 bases and J gave up 2 bases; unmatched junction bases: 9. The CDR3 spans 15 residues. CDR3 residues: CATLLAGTPTDTQYF. In DNA form, the CDR3 reads TGTGCCACCCTACTAGCGGGGACCCCCACAGATACGCAGTATTTT.

The chain recombines TRBV12-5 with TRBJ2-7, with 9 bases that match TRBD1. The germline V gene has CDR1 LGHNT and CDR2 FRNRAP. The CDR3 loop spans 14 amino acids. V lost 7 bases and J lost 2; bases outside the gene matches: 6. CDR3 sequence: CASAETGGTYEQYF. Here the CDR3 DNA reads TGTGCTAGTGCCGAGACAGGGGGGACCTACGAGCAGTACTTC.

V usage is TRBV12-3 or TRBV12-4 and J usage is TRBJ2-1; a possible D gene is TRBD2 (6 bases). Trimming took off 1 base at V and 13 bases at J, with 26 bases between the two ends. The CDR3 consists of 17 residues. CDR3 amino acids: CASSLGLGREVLRYQFF. The DNA of the CDR3 is TGTGCCAGCAGTTTAGGGCTCGGCAGGGAGGTCCTAAGATACCAGTTCTTC.

V and J are TRBV5-1 and TRBJ1-2, with D perhaps matching TRBD1 (6 bases). From germline, CDR1 is SGHRS and CDR2 YFSETQ. The CDR3 is 14 residues long. V was cut by 4 bases and J by 5 bases, with 15 bases left in between. In nucleotides, the CDR3 is TGCGCCAGCAGCGCCACAGGGCGGAGGTATGGCTACACCTTC. Translating gives CASSATGRRYGYTF.

In this sample, this clonotype turned up a few times. The chain is built from TRBV7-6 and TRBJ2-3; D perhaps matches TRBD2 (5 bases). The germline gives CDR1 SGHVS, CDR2 FNYEAQ. CDR3 size: 16 residues. The V gene lost 5 bases and the J gene lost 6 bases, with 21 bases spanning the gap. CDR3 protein: CASSPGEPIEADTQYF. CDR3 in DNA: TGTGCCAGCAGCCCCGGGGAACCGATTGAGGCCGATACGCAGTATTTT.